This T cell receptor beta chain was found in a study of blood T cell repertoires in COVID-19. Per the original data handling: Estimation of nucleated cell counts relied on the amplification of reference gene primers. Profiled with immunoSEQ multiplex PCR; TCRdb holds only in-frame clones, not every one. The V and J calls and clone size were taken over from that table, and D and trimming were inferred from the DNA. The sample includes tens of thousands of clones, around 85% of them seen just once. Trimming cost V 6 bases and J 4 bases; bases outside gene matches: 10. The CDR3 sequence is 15 residues long. The germline gives CDR1 GTSNPN, CDR2 SVGIG (reference sequence).

The V gene is TRBV30, the J gene TRBJ2-2; 8 positions agree with TRBD2. The sequenced sample was peripheral blood. The sequence was collected from a human donor in a cohort sampled during active COVID-19. The DNA of the CDR3 is TGTGCCTGCCCCTCCGGGGGGGCAGGCACCGGGGAGCTGTTTTTT. Encoded protein: CACPSGGAGTGELFF.